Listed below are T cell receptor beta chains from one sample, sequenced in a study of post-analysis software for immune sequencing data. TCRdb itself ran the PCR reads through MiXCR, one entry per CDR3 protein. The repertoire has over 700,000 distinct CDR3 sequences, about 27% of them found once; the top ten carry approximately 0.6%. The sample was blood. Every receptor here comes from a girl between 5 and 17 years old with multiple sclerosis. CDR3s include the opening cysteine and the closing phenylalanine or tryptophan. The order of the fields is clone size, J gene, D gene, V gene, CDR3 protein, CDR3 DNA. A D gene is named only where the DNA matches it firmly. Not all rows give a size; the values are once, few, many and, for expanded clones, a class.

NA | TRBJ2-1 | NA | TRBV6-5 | CASSYSGAPDWSMGNEQFF | TGTGCCAGCAGTTACTCCGGAGCCCCCGACTGGTCTATGGGGAATGAGCAGTTCTTC
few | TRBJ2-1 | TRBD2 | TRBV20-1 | CSASAFLAGGNEQFF | TGCAGTGCTAGCGCCTTTTTAGCGGGAGGGAATGAGCAGTTCTTC
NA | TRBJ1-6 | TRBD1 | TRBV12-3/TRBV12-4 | CATQDRGFSPLHF | TGTGCCACCCAGGACAGGGGGTTTTCACCCCTCCACTTT
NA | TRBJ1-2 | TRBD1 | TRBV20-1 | CSSLEGATRGYTF | TGCAGTTCACTGGAGGGGGCCACTCGTGGCTACACCTTC
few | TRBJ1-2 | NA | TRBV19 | CASSIVSGGYGYTF | TGTGCCAGTAGTATAGTTTCGGGCGGCTATGGCTACACCTTC
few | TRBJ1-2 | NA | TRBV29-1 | CSVEARSGQSLYGYTF | TGCAGCGTTGAAGCTCGATCGGGACAAAGCCTCTATGGCTACACCTTC
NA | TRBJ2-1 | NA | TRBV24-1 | CATSVSGTGSSYNEQFF | TGTGCCACCAGTGTTAGCGGTACCGGGAGCTCCTACAATGAGCAGTTCTTC
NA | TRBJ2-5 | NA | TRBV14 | CASSQKKIYQETQYF | TGTGCCAGCAGCCAAAAAAAGATTTACCAAGAGACCCAGTACTTC
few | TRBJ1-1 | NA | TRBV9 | CASSGLWGEGEAFF | TGTGCCAGCAGCGGACTGTGGGGGGAGGGTGAAGCTTTCTTT
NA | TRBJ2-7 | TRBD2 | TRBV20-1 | CSAGGLAGPEQYF | TGCAGTGCTGGAGGACTAGCGGGACCCGAGCAGTACTTC
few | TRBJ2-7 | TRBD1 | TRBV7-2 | CASSSTGVTPSYEQYF | TGTGCCAGCAGTTCTACAGGGGTTACGCCCTCATACGAGCAGTACTTC
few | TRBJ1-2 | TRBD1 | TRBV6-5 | CASSYYRGHGYTF | TGTGCCAGCAGTTATTACAGGGGGCATGGCTACACCTTC
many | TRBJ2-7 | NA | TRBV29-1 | CSVEADYEQYF | TGCAGCGTTGAAGCGGACTACGAGCAGTACTTC
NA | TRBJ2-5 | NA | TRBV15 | CATSRDRASQETQYF | TGTGCCACCAGCAGAGATCGGGCTAGCCAAGAGACCCAGTACTTC
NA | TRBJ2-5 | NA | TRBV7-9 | CAGTQDPYETQYF | TGTGCCGGCACCCAGGATCCGTACGAGACCCAGTACTTC
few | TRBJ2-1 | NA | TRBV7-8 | CASSLRAGAAGGYNEQFF | TGTGCCAGCAGCTTAAGGGCGGGGGCGGCTGGGGGATACAATGAGCAGTTCTTC
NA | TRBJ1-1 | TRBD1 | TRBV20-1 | CSASDRGLGAFF | TGCAGTGCAAGTGACAGGGGGCTTGGGGCTTTCTTT
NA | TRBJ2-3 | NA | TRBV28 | CASSSAGNMADTQYF | TGTGCCAGCAGTTCTGCAGGGAATATGGCAGATACGCAGTATTTT
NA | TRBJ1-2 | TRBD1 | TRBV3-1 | CASSRDRRPEGYGYTF | TGTGCCAGCAGCCGGGACAGACGCCCGGAGGGCTATGGCTACACCTTC
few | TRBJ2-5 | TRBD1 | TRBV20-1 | CSARHRGRETQYF | TGCAGTGCTAGACACAGGGGGAGAGAGACCCAGTACTTC
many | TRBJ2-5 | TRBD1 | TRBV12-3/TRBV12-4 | CASSLLGTGIQETQYF | TGTGCCAGCAGTTTATTGGGGACAGGGATCCAAGAGACCCAGTACTTC
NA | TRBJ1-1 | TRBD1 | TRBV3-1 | CASSQRTGLTEAFF | TGTGCCAGCAGCCAACGGACAGGTCTGACTGAAGCTTTCTTT
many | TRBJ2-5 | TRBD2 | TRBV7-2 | CASSLTSGSEGTQYF | TGTGCCAGCAGCTTGACTAGCGGGAGTGAGGGTACCCAGTACTTC
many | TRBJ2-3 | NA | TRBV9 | CASSVAARTDTQYF | TGTGCCAGCAGCGTAGCGGCCCGCACAGATACGCAGTATTTT
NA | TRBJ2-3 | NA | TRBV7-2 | CASSLGGGGSPTDTQYF | TGTGCCAGCAGCTTAGGAGGGGGGGGCAGCCCCACAGATACGCAGTATTTT
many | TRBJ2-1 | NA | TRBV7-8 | CASSFATSSALSSYNEQFF | TGTGCCAGCAGCTTCGCCACGTCTAGTGCACTTAGCTCCTACAATGAGCAGTTCTTC
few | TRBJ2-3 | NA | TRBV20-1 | CSANRPAASTDTQYF | TGCAGTGCTAACCGCCCCGCGGCAAGCACAGATACGCAGTATTTT
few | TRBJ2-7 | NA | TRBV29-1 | CSVVQGAEQYF | TGCAGCGTCGTACAGGGAGCCGAGCAGTACTTC
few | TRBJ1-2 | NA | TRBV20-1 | CSVRTANYGYTF | TGCAGTGTTCGGACAGCTAACTATGGCTACACCTTC
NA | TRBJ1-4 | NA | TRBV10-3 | CAISESGGPNEKLFF | TGTGCCATCAGTGAGTCGGGGGGACCCAATGAAAAACTGTTTTTT
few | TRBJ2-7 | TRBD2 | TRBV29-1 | CSVAAGDPYEQYF | TGCAGCGTCGCAGCGGGAGACCCGTACGAGCAGTACTTC